This T cell receptor beta chain was documented in a study of blood T cell repertoires in COVID-19. Study context: The study drew acute and convalescent COVID-19 samples from the United States, Italy and Spain. Sources were T cells, B-cell-depleted T cells, or PBMCs; the material itself was cDNA or gDNA.

This clone was counted a single time. The CDR3 is 14 amino acids. V dropped 0 bases and J dropped 1 base, with 7 bases sitting between them. Generated by immunoSEQ multiplex PCR, the TCRdb table keeps only in-frame clones and is missing some. The sample carries 410,000 or so clones, roughly 90% recorded once. The sample taken for sequencing was peripheral blood. The sequence derives from a woman aged 30 to 39 with active or convalescent COVID-19. This rearrangement joins TRBV23-1 to TRBJ2-7; D is ambiguous. TRBV23-1 is identified as an open reading frame with a role that is uncertain. The CDR3 sequence is CASSQSWQSYEQYF. The CDR3 DNA reads TGCGCCAGCAGTCAATCGTGGCAGTCCTACGAGCAGTACTTC.